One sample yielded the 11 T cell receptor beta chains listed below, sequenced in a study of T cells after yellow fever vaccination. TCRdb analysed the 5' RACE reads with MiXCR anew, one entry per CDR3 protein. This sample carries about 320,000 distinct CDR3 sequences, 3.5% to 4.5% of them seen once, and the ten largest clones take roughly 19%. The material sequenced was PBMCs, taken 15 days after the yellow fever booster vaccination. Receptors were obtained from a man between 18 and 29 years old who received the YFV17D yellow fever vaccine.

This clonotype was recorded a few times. The CDR3 bases are TGTGCCAGTAGTATTTTTCGCTTCGGGATTAACACTGAAGCTTTCTTT. It is translated as CASSIFRFGINTEAFF. The chain joins TRBV19 to TRBJ1-1; D is undetermined. The CDR3 has 16 amino acids. Germline loops: CDR1 LNHDA, CDR2 SQIVND (reference sequence). V was trimmed by 3 bases and J by 2 bases, leaving 16 bases between them.

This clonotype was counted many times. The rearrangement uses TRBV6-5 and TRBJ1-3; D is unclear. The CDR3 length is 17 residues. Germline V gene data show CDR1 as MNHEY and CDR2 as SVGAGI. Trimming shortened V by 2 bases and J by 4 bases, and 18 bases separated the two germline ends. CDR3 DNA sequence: TGTGCCAGCAGTTACAGACCCTCGGGGAGCGTAGGAAACACCATATATTTT. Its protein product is CASSYRPSGSVGNTIYF.

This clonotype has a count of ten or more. The CDR3 nucleotides are TGTGCCAGCAGTCGGGACAGGGCCTCCGGGGAGCTGTTTTTT. Protein product: CASSRDRASGELFF. The chain uses TRBV7-8 and TRBJ2-2; 9 nucleotides match TRBD1. The junction had 5 bases not matched to a gene; V was cut back by 6 bases and J by 6 bases. Per the germline V gene, CDR1 is SGHVS and CDR2 is FQNEAQ. The CDR3 covers 14 residues.

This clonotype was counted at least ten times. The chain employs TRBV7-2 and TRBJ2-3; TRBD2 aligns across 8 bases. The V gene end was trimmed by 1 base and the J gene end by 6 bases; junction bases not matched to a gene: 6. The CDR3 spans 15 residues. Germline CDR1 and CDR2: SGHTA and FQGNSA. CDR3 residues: CASSLVSGAGDTQYF. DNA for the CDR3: TGTGCCAGCAGCTTAGTTAGCGGGGCGGGGGATACGCAGTATTTT.

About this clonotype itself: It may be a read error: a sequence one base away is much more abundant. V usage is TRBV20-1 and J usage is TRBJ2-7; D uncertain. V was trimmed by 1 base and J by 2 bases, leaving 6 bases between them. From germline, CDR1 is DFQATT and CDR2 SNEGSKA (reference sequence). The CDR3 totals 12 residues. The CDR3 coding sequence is TGCAGTGCTAGAGGCATGGCCTACGAGCAGTACTTC. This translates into CSARGMAYEQYF.

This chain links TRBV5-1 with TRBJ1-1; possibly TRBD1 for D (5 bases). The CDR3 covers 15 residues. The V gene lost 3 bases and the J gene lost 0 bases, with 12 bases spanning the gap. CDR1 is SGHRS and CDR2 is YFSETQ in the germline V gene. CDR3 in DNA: TGCGCCAGCAGCTGGGACGGTCCGATGAACACTGAAGCTTTCTTT. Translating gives CASSWDGPMNTEAFF.

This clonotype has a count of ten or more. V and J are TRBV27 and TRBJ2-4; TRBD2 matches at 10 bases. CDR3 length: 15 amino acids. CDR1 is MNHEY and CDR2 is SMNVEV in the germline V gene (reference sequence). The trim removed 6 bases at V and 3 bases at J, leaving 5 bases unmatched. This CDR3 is CASSTGLAVKNIQYF. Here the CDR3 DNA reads TGTGCCAGCAGCACCGGACTAGCGGTCAAAAACATTCAGTACTTC.

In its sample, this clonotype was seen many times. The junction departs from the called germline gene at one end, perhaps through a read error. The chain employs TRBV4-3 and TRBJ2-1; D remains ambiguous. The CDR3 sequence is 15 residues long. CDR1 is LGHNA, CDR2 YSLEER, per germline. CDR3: CASSQLSDAGNQQFF. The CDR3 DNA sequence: TGCGCCAGCAGCCAATTGTCAGATGCCGGCAATCAGCAGTTCTTC.

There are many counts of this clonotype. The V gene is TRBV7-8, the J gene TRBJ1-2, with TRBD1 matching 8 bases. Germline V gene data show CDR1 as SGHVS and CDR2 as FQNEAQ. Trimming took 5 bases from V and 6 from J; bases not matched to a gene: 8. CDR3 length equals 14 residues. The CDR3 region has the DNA TGTGCCAGCAGCCGACAGTCAGGGGGCGATGGCTACACCTTC. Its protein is CASSRQSGGDGYTF. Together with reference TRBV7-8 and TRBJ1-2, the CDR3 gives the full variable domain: GAGVSQSPRYKVAKRGQDVALRCDPISGHVSLFWYQQALGQGPEFLTYFQNEAQLDKSGLPSDRFFAERPEGSVSTLKIQRTQQEDSAVYLCASSRQSGGDGYTFGSGTRLTVV.

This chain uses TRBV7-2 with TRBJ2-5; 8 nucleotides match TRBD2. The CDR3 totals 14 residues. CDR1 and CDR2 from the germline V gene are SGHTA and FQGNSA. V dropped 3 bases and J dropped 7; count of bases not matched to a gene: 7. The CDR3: CASSLNGGVGTQYF. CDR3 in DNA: TGTGCCAGCAGCTTGAACGGGGGGGTAGGGACCCAGTACTTC.

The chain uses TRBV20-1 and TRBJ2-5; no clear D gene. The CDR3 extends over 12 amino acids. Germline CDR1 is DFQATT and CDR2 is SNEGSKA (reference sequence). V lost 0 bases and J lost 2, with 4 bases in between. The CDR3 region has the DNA TGCAGTGCTAGAGATAGGCAAGAGACCCAGTACTTC. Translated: CSARDRQETQYF.